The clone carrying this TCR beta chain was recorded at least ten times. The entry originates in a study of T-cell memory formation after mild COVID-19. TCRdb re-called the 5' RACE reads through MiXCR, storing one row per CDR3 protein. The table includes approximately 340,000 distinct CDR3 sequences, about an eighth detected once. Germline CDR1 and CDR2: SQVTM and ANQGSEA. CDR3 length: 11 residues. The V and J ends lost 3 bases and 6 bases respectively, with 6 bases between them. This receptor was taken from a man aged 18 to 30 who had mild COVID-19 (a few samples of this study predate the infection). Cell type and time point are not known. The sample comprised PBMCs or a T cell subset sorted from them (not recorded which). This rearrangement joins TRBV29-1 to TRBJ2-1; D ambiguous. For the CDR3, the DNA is TGCAGCGTTGAGGGCGGCAATGAGCAGTTCTTC. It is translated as CSVEGGNEQFF.